This is a list of T cell receptor beta chains from one sample in a study of shared clonotypes between healthy human individuals. Generated by immunoSEQ multiplex PCR, the TCRdb table keeps only in-frame clones and is missing some. The table shows 2,500,000 or so clones, with 85% to 95% occurring only once. Sequencing was performed on naive CD4+ T cells sorted from blood. These receptors all stem from a man between 18 and 35 years old in good health. The CDR3 runs from the conserved cysteine through the conserved F or W. A D gene is named only where the DNA matches it firmly.

TRBV21-1,16,-,CASSKVRTPCTGELFF
TRBV13,14,-,CASSLVGGTDTQYF
TRBV7-6,15,-,CASSFYGSSTDTQYF
TRBV5-1,15,TRBD2,CASSYLAGAEYEQYF
TRBV29-1,12,-,CSVEASYYGYTF
TRBV27,14,TRBD1,CASRTQGDFYEQYF
TRBV11-2,13,-,CASSLDQGDTQYF
TRBV5-8,13,-,CASSLQANYGYTF
TRBV11-2,16,-,CASSLDLNGGFRGYTF
TRBV6-1,15,-,CASSESRGTWAEQYF
TRBV7-9,19,TRBD1,CASSRGTGGRSSYNSPLHF
TRBV5-8,13,-,CASSLKTAGTQYF
TRBV6-6,15,TRBD1,CASSSKDRGYYEQYF
TRBV11-2,18,TRBD2,CASSLVISGYPPGNEQFF
TRBV29-1,13,TRBD1,CSSRQGAGETQYF
TRBV30,14,TRBD1,CAWSRTGGTDTQYF
TRBV9,17,TRBD1,CASSPREGGVGANVLTF
TRBV6-5,13,-,CASSYSIRGPQHF
TRBV10-3,14,TRBD1,CASSSGQGGYGYTF
TRBV28,14,TRBD2,CASITGTGGNEQFF
TRBV28,19,TRBD1,CASSLSLDPRQGFSYEQYF
TRBV28,13,-,CASNSVPGHGYTF
TRBV19,16,TRBD1,CASSIEGTGGAYGYTF
TRBV2,14,-,CASIPGQGPYEQYF
TRBV18,14,-,CASSGTGQIYEQYF
TRBV6-1,15,-,CASRDVGLVSYEQYF
TRBV9,14,-,CASTSDRIGNTIYF
TRBV2,11,-,CASSDFPTQYF
TRBV6-5,13,-,CASQTGGTDTQYF
TRBV18,12,-,CASSRYETEAFF
TRBV29-1,11,-,CSVGGAYEQYF
TRBV9,16,TRBD2,CASSPRTSVFQETQYF
TRBV5-4,16,-,CASSHLAGQFTDTQYF
TRBV28,15,-,CASSPQGGLRSPLHF
TRBV18,14,-,CASSEKQLNYGYTF
TRBV2,14,TRBD2,CASSATSDSYEQYF
TRBV29-1,14,-,CSVGTPGMGTEAFF
TRBV2,11,-,CASSASSPLHF
TRBV27,15,-,CASSSGSVGNQPQHF
TRBV5-1,16,TRBD1,CASSRGTGTGGTEAFF
TRBV30,14,-,CAWGKRGGIDTQYF
TRBV6-1,13,-,CASSEVRNQPQHF
TRBV5-1,12,-,CASTGRQETQYF
TRBV14,18,TRBD2,CASSPVPGRLAGGGEQFF
TRBV29-1,15,TRBD1,CSVGKTGTGTGELFF
TRBV2,15,TRBD1,CASSPFGTGNYGYTF